The text below deals with one T cell receptor beta chain. Its antigen remains unidentified. The source of the sample is a study of CD8+ T cells in alopecia areata. The treatment: oral pan-JAK inhibitor, 5-10 mg twice daily. RNA was extracted and reverse transcribed into cDNA as the sequencing template. TCRdb keeps only in-frame clones here, not all; method: immunoSEQ multiplex PCR. Of some 150,000 clones listed, about 85% are singletons. Study-level points and caveats: Scalp lesions, especially in alopecia totalis/universalis, had higher clonality than normal scalp. Scalp clonality and expanded CD8+ clones among the top 100 were significantly decreased by tofacitinib. Numerous clones, expanded in lesions, remained in scalp and blood during tofacitinib. Normal skin's resident alphabeta T cells are sequenced alongside lesional scalp T cells.

With V trimmed by 5 bases and J by 2 bases, 5 bases remained unmatched. Per germline, CDR1 PRHDT and CDR2 FYEKMQ (reference sequence). The CDR3 extends over 14 amino acids. The chain links TRBV13 to TRBJ2-7; 8 nucleotides line up with TRBD2. This receptor was taken from a human donor with alopecia areata. Sample: CD8+ T cells sorted from blood, taken at week 4, from a patient treated with tofacitinib. The CDR3 protein is CASSPGRETYEQYF. As DNA, the CDR3 is TGTGCCAGCAGCCCCGGGAGGGAGACCTACGAGCAGTACTTC.